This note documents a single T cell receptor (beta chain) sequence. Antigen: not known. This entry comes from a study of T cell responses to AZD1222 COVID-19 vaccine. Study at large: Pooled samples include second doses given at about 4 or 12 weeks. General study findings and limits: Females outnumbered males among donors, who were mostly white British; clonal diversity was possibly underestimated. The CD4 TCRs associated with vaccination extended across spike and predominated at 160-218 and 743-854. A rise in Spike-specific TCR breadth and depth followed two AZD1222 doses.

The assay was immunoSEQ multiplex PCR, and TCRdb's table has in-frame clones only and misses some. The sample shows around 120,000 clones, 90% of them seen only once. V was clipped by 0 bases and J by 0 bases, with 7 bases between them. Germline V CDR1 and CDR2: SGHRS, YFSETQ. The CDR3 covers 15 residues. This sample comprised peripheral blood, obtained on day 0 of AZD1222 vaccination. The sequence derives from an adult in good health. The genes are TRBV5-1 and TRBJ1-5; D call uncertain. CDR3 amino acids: CASSLDSVSNQPQHF. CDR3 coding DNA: TGCGCCAGCAGCTTGGACAGCGTTAGCAATCAGCCCCAGCATTTT.